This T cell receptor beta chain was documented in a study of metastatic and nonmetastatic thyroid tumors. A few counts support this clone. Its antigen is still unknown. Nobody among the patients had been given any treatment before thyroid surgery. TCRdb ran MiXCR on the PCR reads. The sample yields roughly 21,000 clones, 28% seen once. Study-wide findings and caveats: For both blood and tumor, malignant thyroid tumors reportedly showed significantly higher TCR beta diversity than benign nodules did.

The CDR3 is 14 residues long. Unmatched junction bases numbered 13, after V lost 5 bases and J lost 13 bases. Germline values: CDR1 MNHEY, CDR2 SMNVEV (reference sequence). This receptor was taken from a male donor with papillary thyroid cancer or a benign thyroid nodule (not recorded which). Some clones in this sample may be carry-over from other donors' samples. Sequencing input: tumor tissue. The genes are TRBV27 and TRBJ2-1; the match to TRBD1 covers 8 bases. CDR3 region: CASSRAGQVYDQFF. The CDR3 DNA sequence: TGTGCCAGCAGTCGCGCGGGACAGGTATACGATCAGTTCTTC.